This record covers a single T cell receptor beta chain. These data belong to a study of blood T cell repertoires in COVID-19. TCRdb's copy holds only in-frame clones and misses some; the assay was immunoSEQ multiplex PCR. Found here are 90,000 to 130,000 clones, around four fifths of them singletons; the top ten hold roughly 0.83%. This sequence was found in an older woman with acute or convalescent COVID-19. Sequences were obtained from peripheral blood.

In nucleotides, the CDR3 is TGTGCCAGCAGTTACGCGGACAGGGTTCATGAAAAACTGTTTTTT. Translated, it gives CASSYADRVHEKLFF. The J gene is TRBJ1-4, the V gene TRBV6-5, with 8 nucleotides matching TRBD1. The CDR3 totals 15 residues. Germline lookup yields CDR1 MNHEY and CDR2 SVGAGI. V was clipped by 2 bases and J by 6 bases; unmatched bases: 5.